This is a list of T cell receptor beta chains from one sample in a study of CD8 T cells in Susac syndrome. TCRdb reprocessed the immunoSEQ multiplex PCR reads via MiXCR and lists one record per CDR3 protein. The table includes some 190,000 distinct CDR3 sequences, approximately 94% detected once. Sequenced sample: CD4+ T cells from PBMCs. The receptors come from a human donor with multiple sclerosis. The CDR3 runs from the conserved cysteine through the conserved F or W. Each record gives: CDR3 protein, V gene.

CASSLEGGREVTQYF TRBV7-2
CASTVGLGLSYNEQFF TRBV5-6
CASSSLPDTQYF TRBV7-2
CASSQDLRATQYF TRBV3-1
CASSLAFRGVVGSTDTQYF TRBV5-1
CASSLSGQAAYEQYF TRBV7-3
CASSQVGQGAFF TRBV4-2
CASSQPGQGWTPLHF TRBV4-2
CASSQDRQNQPQHF TRBV3-1
CASSATGTGGQETQYF TRBV9
CASSRGPNEKLFF TRBV14
CASSPQYLEKLFF TRBV5-1
CASSYSSAFNEQFF TRBV6-2/TRBV6-3
CSVRVLNTEAFF TRBV29-1
CASSHYTGMLPETQYF TRBV3-1
CSAQVGAVGTDTQYF TRBV20-1
CASTRQGDGGYTF TRBV12-3/TRBV12-4
CASSHDRYEQYF TRBV7-2
CASSYSIRGNQPQHF TRBV6-2/TRBV6-3
CASSLAGTSGASGDTQYF TRBV5-1
CSLQTGGRETQYF TRBV29-1
CSANRGLQGGETQYF TRBV20-1
CASSYRPRGRLTF TRBV6-5
CASGRGRGDTQYF TRBV7-3
CASSFETAPTSYTF TRBV5-1
CASSQESRNGYTF TRBV3-1
CASSIGSGGADEQFF TRBV19
CASSSPGAPLLEQYF TRBV6-6
CAWGPGGGAVETQYF TRBV30
CASSLEEAGSDTQYF TRBV7-9